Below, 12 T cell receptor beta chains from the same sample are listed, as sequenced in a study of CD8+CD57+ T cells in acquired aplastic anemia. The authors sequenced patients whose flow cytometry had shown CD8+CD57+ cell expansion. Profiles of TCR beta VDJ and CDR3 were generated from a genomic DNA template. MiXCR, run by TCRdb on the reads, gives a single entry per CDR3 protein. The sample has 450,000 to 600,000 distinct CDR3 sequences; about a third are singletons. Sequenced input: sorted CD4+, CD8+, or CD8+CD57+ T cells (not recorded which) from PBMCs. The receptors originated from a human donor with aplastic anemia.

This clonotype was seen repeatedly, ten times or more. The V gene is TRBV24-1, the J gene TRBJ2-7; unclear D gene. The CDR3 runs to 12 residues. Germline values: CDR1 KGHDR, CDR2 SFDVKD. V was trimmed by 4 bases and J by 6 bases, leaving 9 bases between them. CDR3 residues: CATSDNQAEQYF. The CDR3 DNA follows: TGTGCCACCAGTGACAACCAGGCCGAGCAGTACTTC.

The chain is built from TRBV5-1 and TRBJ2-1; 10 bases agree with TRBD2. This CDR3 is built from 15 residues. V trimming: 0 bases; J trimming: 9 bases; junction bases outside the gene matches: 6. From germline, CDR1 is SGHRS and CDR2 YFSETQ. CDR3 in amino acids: CASSLDTSGVVEQFF. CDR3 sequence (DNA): TGCGCCAGCAGCTTGGATACTAGCGGGGTGGTTGAGCAGTTCTTC. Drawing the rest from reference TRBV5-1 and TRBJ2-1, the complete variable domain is KAGVTQTPRYLIKTRGQQVTLSCSPISGHRSVSWYQQTPGQGLQFLFEYFSETQRNKGNFPGRFSGRQFSNSRSEMNVSTLELGDSALYLCASSLDTSGVVEQFFGPGTRLTVL.

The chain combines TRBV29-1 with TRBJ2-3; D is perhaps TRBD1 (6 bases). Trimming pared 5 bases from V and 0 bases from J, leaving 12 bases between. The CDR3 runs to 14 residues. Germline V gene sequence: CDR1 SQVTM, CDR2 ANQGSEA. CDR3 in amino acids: CSVLGGYSTDTQYF. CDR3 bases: TGCAGCGTTTTAGGGGGTTACAGCACAGATACGCAGTATTTT.

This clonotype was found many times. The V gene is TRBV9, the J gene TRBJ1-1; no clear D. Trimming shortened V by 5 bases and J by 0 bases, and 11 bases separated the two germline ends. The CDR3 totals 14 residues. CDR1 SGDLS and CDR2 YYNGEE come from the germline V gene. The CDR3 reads CASREIDMNTEAFF. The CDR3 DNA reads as TGTGCCAGCAGGGAGATCGACATGAACACTGAAGCTTTCTTT. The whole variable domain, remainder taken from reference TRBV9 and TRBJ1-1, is DSGVTQTPKHLITATGQRVTLRCSPRSGDLSVYWYQQSLDQGLQFLIQYYNGEERAKGNILERFSAQQFPDLHSELNLSSLELGDSALYFCASREIDMNTEAFFGQGTRLTVV.

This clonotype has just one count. The CDR3 here is CSARDRVSSTEQFF. CDR3 nucleotide sequence: TGCAGTGCTAGAGATCGTGTGTCAAGCACTGAGCAGTTCTTC. This chain uses TRBV20-1 with TRBJ2-1; D is undetermined. V dropped 0 bases and J dropped 9 bases, with 15 bases sitting between them. CDR1 and CDR2 (germline): DFQATT, SNEGSKA (reference sequence). The CDR3 runs to 14 residues.

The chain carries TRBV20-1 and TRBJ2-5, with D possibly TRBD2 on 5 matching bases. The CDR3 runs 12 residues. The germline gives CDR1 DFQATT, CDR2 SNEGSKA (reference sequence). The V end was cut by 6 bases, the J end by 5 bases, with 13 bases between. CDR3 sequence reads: CSAGERAETQYF. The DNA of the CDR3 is TGCAGTGCCGGGGAGCGTGCGGAGACCCAGTACTTC.

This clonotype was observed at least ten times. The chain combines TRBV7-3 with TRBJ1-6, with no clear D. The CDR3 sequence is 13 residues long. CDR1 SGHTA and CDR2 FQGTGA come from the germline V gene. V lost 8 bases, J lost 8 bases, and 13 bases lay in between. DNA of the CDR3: TGTGCCAGCTCGCCGACTGGGGATTCACCCCTCCACTTT. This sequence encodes CASSPTGDSPLHF.

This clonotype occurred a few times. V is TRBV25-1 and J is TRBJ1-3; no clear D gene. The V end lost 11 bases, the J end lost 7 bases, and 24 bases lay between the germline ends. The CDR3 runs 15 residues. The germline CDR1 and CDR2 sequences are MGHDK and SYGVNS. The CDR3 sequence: CAWSSGNSFVNTIYF. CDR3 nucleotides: TGTGCCTGGAGTTCCGGGAACAGTTTCGTGAACACCATATATTTT.

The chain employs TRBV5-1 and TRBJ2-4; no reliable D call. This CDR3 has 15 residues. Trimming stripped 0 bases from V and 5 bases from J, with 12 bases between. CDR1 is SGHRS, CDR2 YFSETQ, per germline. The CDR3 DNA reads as TGCGCCAGCAGCTTGGCCATCAGCGAACAAAACATTCAGTACTTC. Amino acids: CASSLAISEQNIQYF. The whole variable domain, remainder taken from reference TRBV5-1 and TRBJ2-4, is KAGVTQTPRYLIKTRGQQVTLSCSPISGHRSVSWYQQTPGQGLQFLFEYFSETQRNKGNFPGRFSGRQFSNSRSEMNVSTLELGDSALYLCASSLAISEQNIQYFGAGTRLSVL.

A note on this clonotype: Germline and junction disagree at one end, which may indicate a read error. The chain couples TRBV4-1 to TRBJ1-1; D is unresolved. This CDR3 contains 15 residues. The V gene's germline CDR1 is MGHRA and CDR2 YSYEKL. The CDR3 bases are TGCGCCCGCAGCCAAGGTTTGGGGTCGCACACTGAAGCTTTCTTT. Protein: CARSQGLGSHTEAFF.

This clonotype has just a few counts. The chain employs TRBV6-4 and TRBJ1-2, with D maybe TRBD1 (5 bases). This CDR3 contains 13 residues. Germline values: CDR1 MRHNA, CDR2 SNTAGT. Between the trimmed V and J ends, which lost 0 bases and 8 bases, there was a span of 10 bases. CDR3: CASSDSAGYGYTF. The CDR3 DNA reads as TGTGCCAGCAGTGACTCGGCAGGGTACGGCTACACCTTC.

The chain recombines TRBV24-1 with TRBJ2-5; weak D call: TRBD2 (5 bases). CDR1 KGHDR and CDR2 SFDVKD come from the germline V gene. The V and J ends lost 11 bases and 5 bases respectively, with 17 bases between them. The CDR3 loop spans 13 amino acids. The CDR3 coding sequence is TGTGCCAGCTCAAGAGGGCCTGAGGAGACCCAGTACTTC. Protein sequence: CASSRGPEETQYF.